This passage covers 18 T cell receptor beta chains from one sample sequenced in a study of cytomegalovirus exposure and HLA in healthy donors. A multiplex PCR was run with 60 Vbeta primers and 13 Jbeta primers. Sequenced by immunoSEQ multiplex PCR; TCRdb stores in-frame clones only, minus some. The profile covers roughly 100,000 clones, with roughly 76% appearing a single time and 15% to 20% taken by the ten largest. Input material: PBMCs. These receptors were collected from a woman aged 60-75 years in good health and CMV-seropositive.

This rearrangement joins TRBV2 to TRBJ2-7; D is uncertain. This CDR3 is built from 16 residues. V was cut by 3 bases and J by 6 bases, with 21 bases left in between. The germline CDR1 and CDR2 sequences are SNHLY and FYNNEI. In nucleotides, the CDR3 is TGTGCCAGCAGTGACACCTTGAGGCTGATGGTTGGCGAGCAGTACTTC. Translated, it gives CASSDTLRLMVGEQYF.

The rearrangement joins TRBV5-1 to TRBJ2-5; TRBD2 matches at 12 bases. The J call may not be correct, given that the DNA end is closer to TRBJ2-7. The germline CDR1 and CDR2 sequences are SGHRS and YFSETQ. The CDR3 consists of 18 residues. Here the CDR3 DNA reads TGCGCCAGCAGAAGAGAGCGCCCGACTAGCGGGAGTTTCTACGAGCAGTACTTC. Translated, it gives CASRRERPTSGSFYEQYF.

The J gene is TRBJ2-7, the V gene TRBV7-2, with a possible D match to TRBD1 (5 bases). CDR3 length: 15 residues. Germline-derived CDR1 and CDR2 are SGHTA and FQGNSA. Trimming pared 1 base from V and 6 bases from J, leaving 16 bases between. Here the CDR3 DNA reads TGTGCCAGCAGCTTAGTGGCAGGGTGGCAGCGCGAGCAGTACTTC. Amino acid sequence: CASSLVAGWQREQYF.

The chain couples TRBV7-9 to TRBJ1-2; D is unresolved. This CDR3 comprises 14 residues. Looked up from germline, CDR1 is SEHNR and CDR2 is FQNEAQ (reference sequence). V lost 5 bases, J lost 8 bases, and 18 bases lay in between. CDR3 bases: TGTGCCAGCAGCCCTATCTTAGCCGGTTGGGGCTACACCTTC. It codes for CASSPILAGWGYTF.

This chain uses TRBV5-6 with TRBJ1-4; D possibly corresponds to TRBD1 (5 bases). This CDR3 region has 12 residues. Trimming removed 7 bases from V and 8 bases from J, with 12 bases in between. Germline V gene data show CDR1 as SGHDT and CDR2 as YYEEEE. CDR3 region: CASERRDEKLFF. In DNA form, the CDR3 reads TGTGCCAGCGAGAGGAGGGACGAAAAACTGTTTTTT.

This chain joins TRBV2 and TRBJ2-4, with 12 bases fitting TRBD2. The CDR3 has 14 residues. CDR1 and CDR2 from the germline V gene are SNHLY and FYNNEI. V lost 4 bases to trimming and J lost 6 bases; unmatched junction nucleotides: 1. The CDR3 spells CASSVLAGGNIQYF. The DNA for the CDR3 is TGTGCCAGCAGTGTACTAGCGGGAGGAAACATTCAGTACTTC.

The V and J genes are TRBV7-3 and TRBJ2-3; D is possibly TRBD2 (6 bases). This CDR3 is built from 16 residues. V gave up 5 bases and J gave up 4 bases, with 19 bases separating them. The germline V gene has CDR1 SGHTA and CDR2 FQGTGA. The CDR3 bases are TGTGCCAGCAGCCCCTCTTCTACTAGCTCGGCAGATACGCAGTATTTT. Its protein product is CASSPSSTSSADTQYF. The variable domain in full, with the rest retrieved from reference TRBV7-3 and TRBJ2-3, is GAGVSQTPSNKVTEKGKYVELRCDPISGHTALYWYRQSLGQGPEFLIYFQGTGAADDSGLPNDRFFAVRPEGSVSTLKIQRTERGDSAVYLCASSPSSTSSADTQYFGPGTRLTVL.

V is TRBV15 and J is TRBJ2-5, with a weak D call TRBD1 (6 bases). The J call is in doubt because the DNA end fits TRBJ2-7 better. CDR1 and CDR2 from the germline V gene are LNHNV and YYDKDF (reference sequence). There are 14 residues in the CDR3. CDR3 region: CATSSRAQGREQYF. The CDR3 DNA reads TGTGCCACCAGCAGCCGAGCACAGGGTCGCGAGCAGTACTTC.

This clone was seen a single time. This rearrangement joins TRBV2 to TRBJ1-5; TRBD1 matches at 12 bases. The CDR3 contains 14 residues. CDR1 and CDR2 (germline): SNHLY, FYNNEI. V lost 5 bases to trimming and J lost 6 bases; unmatched junction nucleotides: 2. The CDR3 sequence is CASSRDRGLQPQHF. The DNA for the CDR3 is TGTGCCAGCAGTCGGGACAGGGGGCTTCAGCCCCAGCATTTT.

The chain is built from TRBV4-1 and TRBJ2-3; 8 positions agree with TRBD1. Germline lookup yields CDR1 MGHRA and CDR2 YSYEKL. V lost 1 base, J lost 5 bases, and 17 bases stayed unmatched. This CDR3 spans 19 amino acids. The CDR3 bases are TGCGCCAGCAGCCAAGTGATTCCTGGTGGCAGGGGGCATCTAGATACGCAGTATTTT. It encodes CASSQVIPGGRGHLDTQYF.

V is TRBV2 and J is TRBJ2-5; D is possibly TRBD1 (6 bases). Trimming took 6 bases from V and 1 from J, leaving 9 bases between them. Germline V lookup: CDR1 SNHLY, CDR2 FYNNEI. The CDR3 length is 13 residues. CDR3 region: CASRGTRQETQYF. The CDR3 bases are TGTGCCAGCAGGGGGACACGCCAAGAGACCCAGTACTTC.

CDR3 coding DNA: TGCGCCAGCAGCCCCCAAGGACAGGGGAACAATGAGCAGTTCTTC. The encoded protein is CASSPQGQGNNEQFF. V and J are TRBV5-1 and TRBJ2-1; 9 nucleotides agree with TRBD1. With 4 bases clipped from V and 5 bases from J, the junction kept 7 bases outside the gene matches. CDR1 and CDR2 from the germline V gene are SGHRS and YFSETQ. There are 15 residues in the CDR3.

This clone was seen once. V is TRBV9 and J is TRBJ2-7; tentatively, D is TRBD2 (5 bases). Germline loops: CDR1 SGDLS, CDR2 YYNGEE. This CDR3 is 14 amino acids long. V was clipped by 4 bases and J by 1 base, with 12 bases between them. In DNA, the CDR3 is TGTGCCAGCAGCCCGACTACTAATTCCTACGAGCAGTACTTC. Encoded protein: CASSPTTNSYEQYF.

V usage is TRBV6-5 and J usage is TRBJ2-7, with 9 bases identical to TRBD1. The CDR3 length is 14 residues. Germline loops: CDR1 MNHEY, CDR2 SVGAGI. V lost 6 bases and J lost 2; bases outside the gene matches: 5. The CDR3: CASRRQGGPYEQYF. As DNA, the CDR3 is TGTGCCAGCAGAAGACAGGGGGGCCCCTACGAGCAGTACTTC.

The chain joins TRBV15 to TRBJ2-3; D perhaps matches TRBD2 (5 bases). The ends were cut back, 5 bases at V and 3 bases at J, with 15 bases in the middle. The CDR3 length is 15 residues. From germline, CDR1 is LNHNV and CDR2 YYDKDF (reference sequence). The CDR3 region has the DNA TGTGCCACCAGCGAGAGGGCGAACCCAACAGATACGCAGTATTTT. Amino acids: CATSERANPTDTQYF.

The chain employs TRBV9 and TRBJ2-3; TRBD2 aligns across 10 bases. Trimming at V came to 2 bases and at J to 2 bases, leaving 2 bases not matched to a gene. The germline CDR1 and CDR2 sequences are SGDLS and YYNGEE. This CDR3 has 15 amino acids. CDR3 protein: CASSVTSGITDTQYF. The CDR3 DNA reads as TGTGCCAGCAGCGTTACTAGCGGGATCACAGATACGCAGTATTTT.

The CDR3 sequence is CASSPAVSDGELFF. CDR3 nucleotides: TGTGCCAGCAGTCCGGCGGTTTCCGACGGGGAGCTGTTTTTT. The V and J genes are TRBV27 and TRBJ2-2, with unresolved D. With 5 bases removed from V and 7 bases from J, the gap between germline ends came to 14 bases. The CDR3 runs to 14 residues. Germline CDR1 MNHEY, CDR2 SMNVEV (reference sequence).

The V gene is TRBV14, the J gene TRBJ2-7; TRBD1 matches at 10 bases. The CDR3 sequence is 16 residues long. CDR1 and CDR2 (germline): SGHDN, FVKESK. V gave up 1 base and J gave up 4 bases; unmatched junction bases: 7. The CDR3 sequence is CASSQVRDRGRYEQYF. CDR3 nucleotides: TGTGCCAGCAGCCAAGTGAGGGACAGGGGAAGGTACGAGCAGTACTTC.